This TCR beta chain was sequenced for a study of blood T cell repertoires in COVID-19. Original methodology: Cell counts per sample came from amplifying reference gene primers. Generated by immunoSEQ multiplex PCR, the TCRdb table keeps only in-frame clones and is missing some. V and J calls plus clone size are reproduced from that table; the DNA served to infer D and trimming. The data show about 120,000 clones, 75% to 90% seen once. This CDR3 contains 12 residues. Germline V gene lookup returns CDR1 SGHVS and CDR2 FQNEAQ. V was pared by 5 bases and J by 8 bases, with 11 bases between. The chain combines TRBV7-8 with TRBJ2-3, with a tentative D call TRBD2 (5 bases). Sequencing used peripheral blood. The receptor was isolated from a man aged 70-80 years with active or convalescent COVID-19. The CDR3 DNA is TGTGCCAGCAGCCCCGAGGGTGGTACGCAGTATTTT. The encoded protein is CASSPEGGTQYF.